A single sample gave rise to the 23 T cell receptor beta chains below, sequenced in a study of T cell repertoires in cytomegalovirus infection. TCRdb redid the calling of the reads with MiXCR, one entry per CDR3 protein. The table shows about 600,000 distinct CDR3 sequences, with around 24% occurring only once. The specimen was CD8+ T cells from PBMCs. The receptor source for this set is a human donor in good health (CMV status not recorded). Some clones in this sample may be carry-over from other donors' samples.

The chain employs TRBV12-3 or TRBV12-4 and TRBJ2-1; TRBD2 matches at 9 bases. The CDR3 is made up of 14 amino acids. The junction had 9 bases not matched to a gene; V was cut back by 7 bases and J by 8 bases. DNA of the CDR3: TGTGCCAGCAACCCGGGACTAGCAATGCATGAGCAGTTCTTC. This sequence encodes CASNPGLAMHEQFF.

The chain has TRBV27 and TRBJ2-1; D not resolved. The V gene lost 4 bases and the J gene lost 7 bases, with 8 bases spanning the gap. From germline, CDR1 is MNHEY and CDR2 SMNVEV (reference sequence). CDR3 size: 12 residues. The CDR3 nucleotides are TGTGCCAGCAGTTCCGAAGGGAATGAGCAGTTCTTC. Protein: CASSSEGNEQFF.

The chain joins TRBV12-3 or TRBV12-4 to TRBJ2-3, with D perhaps TRBD1 (6 bases). The CDR3 totals 14 residues. Trimming pared 6 bases from V and 4 bases from J, leaving 14 bases between. The CDR3 here is CASRVTGTPDTQYF. The CDR3 nucleotides read TGTGCCAGCAGGGTTACCGGGACACCAGATACGCAGTATTTT.

This clonotype was seen many times. The chain combines TRBV28 with TRBJ2-1; 8 nucleotides line up with TRBD2. From germline, CDR1 is MDHEN and CDR2 SYDVKM. After removal of 1 base from V and 8 bases from J, the junction contained 1 base not matched to a gene. The CDR3 covers 13 residues. Written as DNA, the CDR3 is TGTGCCAGCAGTTTATTCGGGGGGGATGAGCAGTTCTTC. This encodes CASSLFGGDEQFF.

Of note for this clonotype: Just one base apart from a much larger clone, this may be a read error. This sequence joins TRBV7-2 and TRBJ2-1; 9 bases line up with TRBD2. This CDR3 contains 18 residues. Germline V CDR1 and CDR2: SGHTA, FQGNSA. The CDR3 nucleotides are TGTGCCAGCTGCTTATATTACTTGGAGGCGGGGGGGTTCGATGAGCAGTTCTTC. Translation: CASCLYYLEAGGFDEQFF. Complete variable domain (other parts from reference TRBV7-2 and TRBJ2-1): GAGVSQSPSNKVTEKGKDVELRCDPISGHTALYWYRQSLGQGLEFLIYFQGNSAPDKSGLPSDRFSAERTGGSVSTLTIQRTQQEDSAVYLCASCLYYLEAGGFDEQFFGPGTRLTVL.

This clonotype has a handful of counts. The chain uses TRBV27 and TRBJ1-5; 9 nucleotides align to TRBD1. CDR1 and CDR2 (germline): MNHEY, SMNVEV (reference sequence). The V gene end was trimmed by 5 bases and the J gene end by 2 bases; junction bases not matched to a gene: 10. The CDR3 is 17 amino acids. The chain's CDR3 is CASSPGTGLRGNQPQHF. DNA of the CDR3: TGTGCCAGCAGTCCAGGGACAGGGTTGAGGGGCAATCAGCCCCAGCATTTT.

The chain recombines TRBV28 with TRBJ1-1, with TRBD1 identical over 8 bases. Per germline, CDR1 MDHEN and CDR2 SYDVKM. The CDR3 covers 14 residues. The ends lost 5 bases at V and 6 bases at J; junction bases unmatched: 8. The CDR3 loop reads CASSTRQGIAEAFF. DNA of the CDR3: TGTGCCAGCAGTACCAGACAGGGGATTGCTGAAGCTTTCTTT.

J is TRBJ1-1 and V is TRBV6-2 or TRBV6-3; 9 nucleotides align to TRBD1. With V trimmed by 3 bases and J by 5 bases, 4 bases remained unmatched. Germline-derived CDR1 and CDR2 are MNHEY and SVGEGT. The CDR3 is 14 residues long. The CDR3 loop reads CASSYTGGHTEAFF. In DNA, the CDR3 is TGTGCCAGCAGTTATACAGGGGGCCATACTGAAGCTTTCTTT.

In its sample, this clonotype was seen a few times. The rearrangement joins TRBV18 to TRBJ2-7, with a weak D call TRBD1 (8 bases). Germline V gene sequence: CDR1 KGHSH, CDR2 LQKENI. The CDR3 loop spans 14 amino acids. V was clipped by 6 bases and J by 0 bases, with 12 bases between them. CDR3 amino acids: CASSGGTGSYEQYF. The CDR3 DNA reads TGTGCCAGCTCGGGAGGGACAGGCTCCTACGAGCAGTACTTC.

This clonotype has just a few counts. This sequence joins TRBV10-3 and TRBJ2-1; TRBD2 is a possible D gene (5 bases). The CDR3 totals 12 residues. Per the germline V gene, CDR1 is ENHRY and CDR2 is SYGVKD. V gave up 6 bases and J gave up 6 bases, with 9 bases separating them. The CDR3 coding sequence is TGTGCCATCAGGATAGGGAGCAATGAGCAGTTCTTC. Its translation: CAIRIGSNEQFF.

J is TRBJ1-4 and V is TRBV12-3 or TRBV12-4; a possible D gene is TRBD1 (5 bases). The CDR3 runs 12 residues. V lost 6 bases and J 7 bases, leaving 9 bases between the germline ends. The CDR3 DNA sequence: TGTGCCAGCAGGGACAACCTTGAAAAACTGTTTTTT. Protein sequence: CASRDNLEKLFF.

The chain employs TRBV7-6 and TRBJ2-3; D uncertain. This CDR3 comprises 15 residues. The germline gives CDR1 SGHVS, CDR2 FNYEAQ. The V end was cut by 6 bases, the J end by 3 bases, with 16 bases between. DNA of the CDR3: TGTGCCAGCAGATTCATTGTCCCTGGGACAGATACGCAGTATTTT. This sequence encodes CASRFIVPGTDTQYF.

The rearrangement joins TRBV5-1 to TRBJ2-2, with D perhaps matching TRBD1 (6 bases). V was shortened by 4 bases and J by 3 bases, with 13 bases between the two germline ends. Per the germline V gene, CDR1 is SGHRS and CDR2 is YFSETQ. CDR3 length equals 15 residues. The CDR3 sequence: CASSPNEGDTGELFF. Here the CDR3 DNA reads TGCGCCAGCAGCCCGAACGAGGGGGACACCGGGGAGCTGTTTTTT.

This clonotype was found many times. The chain couples TRBV11-1 to TRBJ2-1; 9 nucleotides align to TRBD2. After removal of 0 bases from V and 6 bases from J, the junction contained 6 bases not matched to a gene. CDR3 size: 16 residues. Germline V gene lookup returns CDR1 SGHAT and CDR2 FQDESV (reference sequence). CDR3 in DNA: TGTGCCAGCAGCTTAGCGCGGGCGGGGGGGGTCAATGAGCAGTTCTTC. Translated: CASSLARAGGVNEQFF.

This clonotype showed up many times. The rearrangement links TRBV5-1 to TRBJ2-2, with D tentatively TRBD1 or TRBD2 (5 bases each). V shed 4 bases and J shed 5 bases, with 15 bases lying between them. The CDR3 length is 15 residues. The germline V gene has CDR1 SGHRS and CDR2 YFSETQ. The CDR3 is CASSTERGSTGELFF. The CDR3 DNA follows: TGCGCCAGCAGCACGGAGAGGGGTTCAACCGGGGAGCTGTTTTTT.

This clonotype has only a few counts. The chain uses TRBV19 and TRBJ1-2; no clear D. Between the trimmed V and J ends, which lost 5 bases and 0 bases, there was a span of 16 bases. Germline V CDR1 and CDR2: LNHDA, SQIVND (reference sequence). This CDR3 comprises 16 residues. Here the CDR3 reads CASSVIPGRANYGYTF. Written as DNA, the CDR3 is TGTGCCAGTAGTGTCATCCCCGGTCGCGCTAACTATGGCTACACCTTC.

The CDR3 DNA is TGTGCCAGCAGTCGGAACAGGGGCAATGAAAAACTGTTTTTT. This encodes CASSRNRGNEKLFF. This chain connects TRBV28 to TRBJ1-4; 7 bases line up with TRBD1. The CDR3 length is 14 residues. V trimming: 5 bases; J trimming: 5 bases; junction bases outside the gene matches: 5. In germline, CDR1 is MDHEN, CDR2 SYDVKM. The complete variable domain, with remaining parts taken from reference TRBV28 and TRBJ1-4, reads DVKVTQSSRYLVKRTGEKVFLECVQDMDHENMFWYRQDPGLGLRLIYFSYDVKMKEKGDIPEGYSVSREKKERFSLILESASTNQTSMYLCASSRNRGNEKLFFGSGTQLSVL.

This clonotype has a count of ten or more. The chain links TRBV7-9 to TRBJ2-4; D perhaps matches TRBD2 (5 bases). In germline, CDR1 is SEHNR, CDR2 FQNEAQ (reference sequence). V was cut by 7 bases and J by 5 bases, with 12 bases left in between. CDR3 size: 13 residues. CDR3 protein: CASTPGKENIQYF. CDR3 DNA: TGTGCCAGCACCCCCGGGAAGGAAAACATTCAGTACTTC.

This clonotype was observed once. J is TRBJ2-1 and V is TRBV13; 11 nucleotides match TRBD2. Germline lookup yields CDR1 PRHDT and CDR2 FYEKMQ (reference sequence). The V segment lost 5 bases and the J segment 5 bases; nucleotides outside the gene matches: 8. The CDR3 sequence is 16 residues long. In DNA form, the CDR3 reads TGTGCCAGCAGCGACCTACTAGCGGGGGCGGACAATGAGCAGTTCTTC. Translating it yields CASSDLLAGADNEQFF.

The CDR3 sequence: CASSPTIASRSYNEQFF. In nucleotides, the CDR3 is TGCGCCAGCAGCCCTACTATAGCGTCTCGCTCCTACAATGAGCAGTTCTTC. The V and J genes are TRBV4-3 and TRBJ2-1, with D maybe TRBD2 (5 bases). The V gene's germline CDR1 is LGHNA and CDR2 YSLEER. The CDR3 has 17 amino acids. V was clipped by 4 bases and J by 0 bases, with 16 bases between them.

This clonotype was seen a few times. This chain connects TRBV6-2 or TRBV6-3 to TRBJ1-2, with TRBD1 matching over 7 bases. V was pared by 0 bases and J by 6 bases, with 13 bases of the junction left unmatched. Per germline, CDR1 MNHEY and CDR2 SVGEGT. The CDR3 is made up of 17 amino acids. CDR3 amino acids: CASSYSEGGQESHGYTF. The CDR3 DNA reads as TGTGCCAGCAGTTACTCGGAAGGAGGACAGGAGTCCCATGGCTACACCTTC.

As regards this clonotype: A much larger clone lies one base from this, so it may be a read error. The genes are TRBV12-3 or TRBV12-4 and TRBJ2-3; D gene ambiguous. This CDR3 is built from 15 residues. CDR3: CVSSLLYSGTDTQYF. CDR3 DNA: TGTGTCAGCAGTTTACTGTATTCCGGCACAGATACGCAGTATTTT.

Note on this clonotype: One base away lies a much larger clone, so this may be a sequencing read error. The rearrangement links TRBV7-9 to TRBJ2-2, with 12 positions matching TRBD2. This CDR3 contains 19 residues. In germline, CDR1 is SEHNR, CDR2 FQNEAQ (reference sequence). The chain's CDR3 is CANSLLRASGGASTGELFF. As DNA, the CDR3 is TGTGCCAACAGCCTCCTCCGGGCTAGCGGGGGGGCGAGCACCGGGGAGCTGTTTTTT.